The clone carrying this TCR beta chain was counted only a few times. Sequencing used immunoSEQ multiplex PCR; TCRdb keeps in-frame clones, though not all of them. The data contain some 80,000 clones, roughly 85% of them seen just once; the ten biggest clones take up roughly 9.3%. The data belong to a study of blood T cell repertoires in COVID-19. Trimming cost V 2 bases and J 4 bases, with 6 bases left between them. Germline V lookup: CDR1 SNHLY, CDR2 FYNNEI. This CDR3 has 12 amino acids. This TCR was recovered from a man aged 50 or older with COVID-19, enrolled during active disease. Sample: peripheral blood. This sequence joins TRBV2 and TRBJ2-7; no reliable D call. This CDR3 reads CASSESRYEQYF. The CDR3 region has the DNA TGTGCCAGCAGTGAAAGCCGGTACGAGCAGTACTTC. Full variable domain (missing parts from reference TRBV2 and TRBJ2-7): EPEVTQTPSHQVTQMGQEVILRCVPISNHLYFYWYRQILGQKVEFLVSFYNNEISEKSEIFDDQFSVERPDGSNFTLKIRSTKLEDSAMYFCASSESRYEQYFGPGTRLTVT.